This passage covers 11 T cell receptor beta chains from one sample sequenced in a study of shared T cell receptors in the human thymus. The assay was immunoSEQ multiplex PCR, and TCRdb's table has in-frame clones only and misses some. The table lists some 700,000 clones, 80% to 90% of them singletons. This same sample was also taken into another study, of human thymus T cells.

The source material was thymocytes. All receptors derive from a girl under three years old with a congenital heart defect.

The CDR3 spells CASSATPGANEKLFF. CDR3 in DNA: TGTGCCAGCTCGGCCACTCCGGGGGCTAATGAAAAACTGTTTTTT. The J gene is TRBJ1-4, the V gene TRBV18; D might be TRBD1 (5 bases). The CDR3 extends over 15 amino acids. The germline V and J ends were trimmed by 6 bases and 3 bases, with 14 bases remaining between them. In germline, CDR1 is KGHSH, CDR2 LQKENI.

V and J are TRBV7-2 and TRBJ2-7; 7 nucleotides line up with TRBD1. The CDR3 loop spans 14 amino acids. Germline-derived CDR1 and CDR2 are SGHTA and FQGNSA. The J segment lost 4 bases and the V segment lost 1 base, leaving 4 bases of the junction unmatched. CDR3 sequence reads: CASSLGVRGYEQYF. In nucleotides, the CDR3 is TGTGCCAGCAGCTTAGGCGTCAGGGGGTACGAGCAGTACTTC.

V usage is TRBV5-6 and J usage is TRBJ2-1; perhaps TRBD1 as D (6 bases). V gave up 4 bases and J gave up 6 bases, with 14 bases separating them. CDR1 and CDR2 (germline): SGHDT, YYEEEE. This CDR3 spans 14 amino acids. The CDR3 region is CASSLQGDTNEQFF. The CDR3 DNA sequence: TGTGCCAGCAGCCTCCAAGGGGACACCAATGAGCAGTTCTTC.

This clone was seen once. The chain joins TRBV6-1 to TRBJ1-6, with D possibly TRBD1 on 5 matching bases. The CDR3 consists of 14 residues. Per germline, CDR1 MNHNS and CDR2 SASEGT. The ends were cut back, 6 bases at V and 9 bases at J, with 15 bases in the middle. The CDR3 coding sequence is TGTGCCAGCAGCCAAGCGGGGGGGGGTTCACCCCTCCACTTT. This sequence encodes CASSQAGGGSPLHF.

In nucleotides, the CDR3 is TGCGCCAGCGCGGGGGCCTTTAATGAAAAACTGTTTTTT. It is translated as CASAGAFNEKLFF. This chain links TRBV4-1 with TRBJ1-4, with a tentative D call TRBD1 (6 bases). CDR1 and CDR2 from the germline V gene are MGHRA and YSYEKL. The V end lost 8 bases, the J end lost 4 bases, and 11 bases lay between the germline ends. The CDR3 contains 13 residues.

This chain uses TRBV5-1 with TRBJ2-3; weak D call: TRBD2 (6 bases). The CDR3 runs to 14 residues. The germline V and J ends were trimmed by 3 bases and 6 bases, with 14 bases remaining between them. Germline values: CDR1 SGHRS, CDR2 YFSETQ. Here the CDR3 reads CASSSDPGGDTQYF. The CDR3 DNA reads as TGCGCCAGCAGCTCCGACCCTGGGGGGGATACGCAGTATTTT.

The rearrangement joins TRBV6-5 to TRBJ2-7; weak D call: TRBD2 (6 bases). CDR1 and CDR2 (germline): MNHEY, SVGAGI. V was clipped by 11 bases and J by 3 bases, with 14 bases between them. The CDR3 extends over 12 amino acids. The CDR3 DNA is TGTGCCGTCCGGGACTCCCACTACGAGCAGTACTTC. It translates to CAVRDSHYEQYF.

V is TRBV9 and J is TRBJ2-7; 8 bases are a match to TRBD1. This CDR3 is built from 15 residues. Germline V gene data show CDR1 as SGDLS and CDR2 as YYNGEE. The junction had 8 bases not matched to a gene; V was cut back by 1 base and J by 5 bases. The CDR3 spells CASSVSQGAVHEQYF. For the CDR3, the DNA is TGTGCCAGCAGCGTATCTCAGGGGGCCGTTCACGAGCAGTACTTC.

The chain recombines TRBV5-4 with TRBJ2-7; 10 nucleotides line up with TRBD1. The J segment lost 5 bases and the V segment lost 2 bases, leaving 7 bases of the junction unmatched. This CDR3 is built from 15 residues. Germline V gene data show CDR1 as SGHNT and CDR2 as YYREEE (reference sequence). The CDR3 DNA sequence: TGTGCCAGCAGCTTAGAGATGGGACAGGGGCACGAGCAGTACTTC. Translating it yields CASSLEMGQGHEQYF.

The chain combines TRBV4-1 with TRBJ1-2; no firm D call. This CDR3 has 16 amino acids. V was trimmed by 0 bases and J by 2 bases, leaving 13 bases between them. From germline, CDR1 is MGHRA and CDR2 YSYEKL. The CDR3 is CASSQDLRRSNYGYTF. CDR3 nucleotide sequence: TGCGCCAGCAGCCAAGATTTAAGGCGGTCCAACTATGGCTACACCTTC.

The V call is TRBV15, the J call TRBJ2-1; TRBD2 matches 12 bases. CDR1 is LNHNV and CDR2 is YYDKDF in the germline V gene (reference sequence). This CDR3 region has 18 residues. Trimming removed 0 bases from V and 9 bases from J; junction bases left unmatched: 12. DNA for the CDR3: TGTGCCACCAGCAGAGATAGAAACACTAGCGGGGGGACGGGTGAGCAGTTCTTC. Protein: CATSRDRNTSGGTGEQFF.